One sample yielded the 5 T cell receptor beta chains listed below, sequenced in a study of regulatory T cells in long-lasting Graves disease. Time point specified: newly diagnosed GD, antithyroid drugs for less than 3 months. There was RNA extracted from PBMCs, and the TCR library was made from it. Building the TCR beta libraries relied on iRepertoire HTBI primers, and CDR3 regions underwent Arm-PCR. MiXCR, applied by TCRdb to the multiplex PCR reads, yields one record per CDR3 protein. The data contain hundreds of thousands of distinct CDR3 sequences, 16% of them singletons. These sequences were also reported in another study, on T cells in Graves' hyperthyroidism and ophthalmopathy.

Material: peripheral blood mononuclear cells (PBMCs), obtained at new diagnosis, from a patient treated with antithyroid drugs. The receptors come from a man between 35 and 55 years old with Graves disease.

This clonotype has ten or more counts. The chain employs TRBV28 and TRBJ1-4; possibly TRBD1 for D (5 bases). V was cut by 4 bases and J by 7 bases, with 16 bases left in between. Germline lookup yields CDR1 MDHEN and CDR2 SYDVKM. The CDR3 is made up of 15 amino acids. CDR3 amino acids: CASSYDSSRGEKLFF. Here the CDR3 DNA reads TGTGCCAGCAGTTACGACAGTTCCCGGGGTGAAAAACTGTTTTTT.

Regarding this clonotype: A much larger clone differs from this one at a single base, so this may be a read error. This chain joins TRBV6-2 or TRBV6-3 and TRBJ2-1; no reliable D call. Trimming left V 5 bases short and J 3 bases short, with 14 bases between. This CDR3 spans 15 amino acids. The germline CDR1 and CDR2 sequences are MNHEY and SVGEGT. CDR3 protein: CASSGVSFIYNEQFF. The DNA for the CDR3 is TGTGCCAGCAGTGGGGTCAGTTTTATCTACAATGAGCAGTTCTTC.

This clonotype was seen many times. The chain couples TRBV6-2 or TRBV6-3 to TRBJ2-5; 8 bases align to TRBD2. Germline loops: CDR1 MNHEY, CDR2 SVGEGT. This CDR3 is 16 amino acids long. J was trimmed by 0 bases and V by 4 bases; bases with no gene match: 7. CDR3 sequence (DNA): TGTGCCAGCAGTTGGGCAGCGGGGGATTACCAAGAGACCCAGTACTTC. It encodes CASSWAAGDYQETQYF.

In this sample, this clonotype turned up many times. The chain combines TRBV10-1 with TRBJ2-5; 10 bases agree with TRBD2. J was trimmed by 4 bases and V by 8 bases; bases with no gene match: 28. Looked up from germline, CDR1 is WNHNN and CDR2 is SYGVQD (reference sequence). CDR3 length: 21 residues. CDR3 sequence: CASGSGRMGSGGASNPETQYF. The CDR3 nucleotides are TGCGCCAGCGGCTCCGGCCGGATGGGGAGCGGGGGGGCTTCCAACCCAGAGACCCAGTACTTC.

At least ten counts were recorded for this clonotype. The rearrangement links TRBV7-3 to TRBJ2-7; a weak D match, TRBD2 (5 bases). Germline CDR1 SGHTA, CDR2 FQGTGA. This CDR3 is 14 amino acids long. Trimming removed 2 bases from V and 6 bases from J, with 14 bases in between. The CDR3 DNA reads as TGTGCCAGCAGCTTACCGGGGATCGTTGGCGAGCAGTACTTC. Translated: CASSLPGIVGEQYF.